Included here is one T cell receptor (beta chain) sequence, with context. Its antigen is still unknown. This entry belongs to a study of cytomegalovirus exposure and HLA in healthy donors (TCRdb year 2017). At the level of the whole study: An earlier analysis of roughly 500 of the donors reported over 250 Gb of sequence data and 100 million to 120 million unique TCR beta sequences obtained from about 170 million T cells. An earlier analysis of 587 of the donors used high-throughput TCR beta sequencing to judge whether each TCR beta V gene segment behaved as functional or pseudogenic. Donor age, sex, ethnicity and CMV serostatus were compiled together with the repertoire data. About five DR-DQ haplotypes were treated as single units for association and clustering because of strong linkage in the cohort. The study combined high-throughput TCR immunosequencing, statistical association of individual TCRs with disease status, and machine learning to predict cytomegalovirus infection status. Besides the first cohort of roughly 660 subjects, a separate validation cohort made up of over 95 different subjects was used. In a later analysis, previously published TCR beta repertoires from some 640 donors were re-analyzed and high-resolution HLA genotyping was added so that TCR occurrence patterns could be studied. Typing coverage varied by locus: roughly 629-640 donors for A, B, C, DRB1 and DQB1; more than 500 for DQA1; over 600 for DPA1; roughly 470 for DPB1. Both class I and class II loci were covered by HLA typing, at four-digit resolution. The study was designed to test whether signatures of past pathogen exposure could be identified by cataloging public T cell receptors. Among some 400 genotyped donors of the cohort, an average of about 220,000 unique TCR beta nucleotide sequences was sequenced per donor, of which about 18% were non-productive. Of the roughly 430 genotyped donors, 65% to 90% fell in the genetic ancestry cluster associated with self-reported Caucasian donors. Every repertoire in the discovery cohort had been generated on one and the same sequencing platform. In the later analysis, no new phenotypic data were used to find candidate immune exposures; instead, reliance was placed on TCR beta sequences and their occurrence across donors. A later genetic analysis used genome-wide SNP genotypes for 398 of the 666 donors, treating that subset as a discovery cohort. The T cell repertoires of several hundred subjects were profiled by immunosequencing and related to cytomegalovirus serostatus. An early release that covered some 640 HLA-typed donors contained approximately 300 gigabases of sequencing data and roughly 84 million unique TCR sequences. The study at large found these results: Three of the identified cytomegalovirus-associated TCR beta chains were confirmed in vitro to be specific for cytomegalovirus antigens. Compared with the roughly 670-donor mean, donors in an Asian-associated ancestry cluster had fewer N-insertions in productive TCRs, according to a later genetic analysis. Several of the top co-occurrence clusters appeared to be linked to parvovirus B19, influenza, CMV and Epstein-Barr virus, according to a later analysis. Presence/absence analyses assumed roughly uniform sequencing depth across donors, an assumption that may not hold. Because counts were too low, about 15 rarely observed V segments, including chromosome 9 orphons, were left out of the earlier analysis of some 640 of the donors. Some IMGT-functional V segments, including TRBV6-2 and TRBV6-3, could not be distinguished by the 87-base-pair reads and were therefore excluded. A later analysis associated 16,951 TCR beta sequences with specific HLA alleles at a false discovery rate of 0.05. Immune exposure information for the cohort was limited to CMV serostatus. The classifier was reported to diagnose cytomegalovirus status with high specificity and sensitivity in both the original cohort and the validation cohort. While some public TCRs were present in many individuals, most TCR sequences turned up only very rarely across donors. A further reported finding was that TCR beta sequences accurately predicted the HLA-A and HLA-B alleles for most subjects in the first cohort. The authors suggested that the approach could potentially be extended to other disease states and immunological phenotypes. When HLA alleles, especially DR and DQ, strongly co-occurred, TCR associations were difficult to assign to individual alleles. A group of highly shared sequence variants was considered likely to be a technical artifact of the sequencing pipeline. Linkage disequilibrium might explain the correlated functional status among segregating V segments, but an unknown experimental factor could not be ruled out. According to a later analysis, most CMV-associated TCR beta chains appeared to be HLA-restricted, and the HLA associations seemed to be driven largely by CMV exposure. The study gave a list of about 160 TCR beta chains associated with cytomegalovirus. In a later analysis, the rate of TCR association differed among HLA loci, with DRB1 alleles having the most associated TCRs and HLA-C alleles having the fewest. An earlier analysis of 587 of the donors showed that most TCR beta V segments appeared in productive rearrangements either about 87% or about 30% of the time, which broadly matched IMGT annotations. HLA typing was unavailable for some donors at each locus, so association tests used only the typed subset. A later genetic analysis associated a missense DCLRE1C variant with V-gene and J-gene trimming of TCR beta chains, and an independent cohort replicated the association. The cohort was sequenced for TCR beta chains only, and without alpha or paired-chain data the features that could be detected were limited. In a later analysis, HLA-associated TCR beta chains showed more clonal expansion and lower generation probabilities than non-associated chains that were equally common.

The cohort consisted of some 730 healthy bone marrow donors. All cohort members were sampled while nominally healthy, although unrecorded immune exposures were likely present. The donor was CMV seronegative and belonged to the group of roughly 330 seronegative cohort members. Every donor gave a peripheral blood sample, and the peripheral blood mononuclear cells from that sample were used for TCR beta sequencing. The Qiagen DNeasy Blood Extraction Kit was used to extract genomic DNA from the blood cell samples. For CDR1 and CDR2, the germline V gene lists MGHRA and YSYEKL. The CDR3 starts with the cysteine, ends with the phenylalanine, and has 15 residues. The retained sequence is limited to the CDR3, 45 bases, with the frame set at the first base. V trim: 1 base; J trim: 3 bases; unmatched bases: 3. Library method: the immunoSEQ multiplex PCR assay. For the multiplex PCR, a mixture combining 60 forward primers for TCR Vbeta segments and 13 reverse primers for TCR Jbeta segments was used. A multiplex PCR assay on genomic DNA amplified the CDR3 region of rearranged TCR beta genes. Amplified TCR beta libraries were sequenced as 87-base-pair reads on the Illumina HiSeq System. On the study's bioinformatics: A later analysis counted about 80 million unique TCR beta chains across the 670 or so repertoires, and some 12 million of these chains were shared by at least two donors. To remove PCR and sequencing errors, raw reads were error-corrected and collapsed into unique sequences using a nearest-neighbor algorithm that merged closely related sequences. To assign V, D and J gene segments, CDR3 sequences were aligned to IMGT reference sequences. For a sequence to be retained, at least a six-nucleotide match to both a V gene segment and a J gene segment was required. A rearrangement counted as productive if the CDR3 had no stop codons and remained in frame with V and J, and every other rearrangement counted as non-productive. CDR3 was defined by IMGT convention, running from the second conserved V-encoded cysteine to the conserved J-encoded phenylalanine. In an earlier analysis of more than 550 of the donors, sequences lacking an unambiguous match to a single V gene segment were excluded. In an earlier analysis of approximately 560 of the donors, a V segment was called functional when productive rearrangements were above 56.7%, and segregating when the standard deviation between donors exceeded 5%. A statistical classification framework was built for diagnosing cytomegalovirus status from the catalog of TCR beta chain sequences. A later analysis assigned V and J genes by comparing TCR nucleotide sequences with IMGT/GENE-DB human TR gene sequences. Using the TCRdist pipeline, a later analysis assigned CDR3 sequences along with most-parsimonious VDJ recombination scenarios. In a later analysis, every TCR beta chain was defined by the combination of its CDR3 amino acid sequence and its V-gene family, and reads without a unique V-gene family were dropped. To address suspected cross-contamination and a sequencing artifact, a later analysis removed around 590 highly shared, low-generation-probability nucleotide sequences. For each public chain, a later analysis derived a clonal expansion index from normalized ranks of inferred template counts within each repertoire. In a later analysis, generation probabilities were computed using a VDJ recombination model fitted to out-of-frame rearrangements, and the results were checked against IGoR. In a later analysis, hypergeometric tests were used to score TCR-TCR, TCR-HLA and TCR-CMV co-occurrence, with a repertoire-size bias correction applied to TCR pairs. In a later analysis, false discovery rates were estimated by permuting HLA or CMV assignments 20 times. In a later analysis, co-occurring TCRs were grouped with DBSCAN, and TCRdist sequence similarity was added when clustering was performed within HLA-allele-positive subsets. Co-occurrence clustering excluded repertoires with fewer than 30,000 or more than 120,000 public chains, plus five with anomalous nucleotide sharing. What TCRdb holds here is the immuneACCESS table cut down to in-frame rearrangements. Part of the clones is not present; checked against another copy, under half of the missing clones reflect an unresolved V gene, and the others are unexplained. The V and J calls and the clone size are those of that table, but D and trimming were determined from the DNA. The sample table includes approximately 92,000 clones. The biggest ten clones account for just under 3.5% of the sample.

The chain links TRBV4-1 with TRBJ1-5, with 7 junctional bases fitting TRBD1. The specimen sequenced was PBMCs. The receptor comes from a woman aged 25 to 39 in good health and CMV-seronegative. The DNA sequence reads TGCGCCAGCAGCCAAGGACAGGGAGACAATCAGCCCCAGCATTTT. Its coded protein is CASSQGQGDNQPQHF.